The 30 T cell receptor beta chains below come from one sample, sequenced in a study of T cell repertoires in cytomegalovirus infection. TCRdb re-called the reads through MiXCR, storing one row per CDR3 protein. Among about 740,000 distinct CDR3 sequences listed, 35% were seen once. Input material: PBMCs. The receptors originated from a human donor in good health (CMV status not recorded). Some clones in this sample may be carry-over from other donors' samples.

V and J are TRBV27 and TRBJ1-4; D not certain. CDR3 length equals 15 residues. V was clipped by 5 bases and J by 6 bases, with 16 bases between them. Per the germline V gene, CDR1 is MNHEY and CDR2 is SMNVEV (reference sequence). The CDR3 loop reads CASSPPGLRDEKLFF. The CDR3 DNA follows: TGTGCCAGCAGTCCCCCTGGTTTGAGGGATGAAAAACTGTTTTTT.

V and J are TRBV5-1 and TRBJ2-3; D unresolved. Trimming took 1 base from V and 4 from J, leaving 10 bases between them. Per germline, CDR1 SGHRS and CDR2 YFSETQ. The CDR3 covers 14 residues. CDR3 amino acids: CASSLTANADTQYF. The CDR3 region has the DNA TGCGCCAGCAGCTTGACCGCAAACGCAGATACGCAGTATTTT.

The chain couples TRBV5-5 to TRBJ2-7; possible D gene TRBD2, 7 bases. This CDR3 spans 15 amino acids. Germline loops: CDR1 SGHKS, CDR2 YYEKEE (reference sequence). V was cut by 0 bases and J by 2 bases, with 12 bases left in between. Written as DNA, the CDR3 is TGTGCCAGCAGCTTGGGGCAGGGGACTACCTACGAGCAGTACTTC. Translation: CASSLGQGTTYEQYF. The whole variable domain, filled in from reference TRBV5-5 and TRBJ2-7, reads DAGVTQSPTHLIKTRGQQVTLRCSPISGHKSVSWYQQVLGQGPQFIFQYYEKEERGRGNFPDRFSARQFPNYSSELNVNALLLGDSALYLCASSLGQGTTYEQYFGPGTRLTVT.

This clonotype was seen only a few times. V usage is TRBV28 and J usage is TRBJ1-3, with a possible D match to TRBD1 (5 bases). Germline CDR1 MDHEN, CDR2 SYDVKM. CDR3 size: 13 residues. Between the trimmed V and J ends, which lost 6 bases and 0 bases, there was a span of 6 bases. The CDR3, as DNA: TGTGCCAGCAGGGGGACCTCTGGAAACACCATATATTTT. This translates into CASRGTSGNTIYF.

A few counts support this clonotype. The rearrangement links TRBV28 to TRBJ1-1; D is perhaps TRBD1 (5 bases). V dropped 3 bases and J dropped 0 bases, with 17 bases sitting between them. Germline CDR1 and CDR2: MDHEN and SYDVKM. The CDR3 covers 17 residues. This CDR3 reads CASSFFGTDFMNTEAFF. The CDR3 DNA reads as TGTGCCAGCAGTTTCTTTGGGACGGACTTCATGAACACTGAAGCTTTCTTT.

CDR3 sequence: CASRTPGQGNTEAFF. CDR3 nucleotides: TGTGCCAGCAGAACGCCGGGACAGGGAAACACTGAAGCTTTCTTT. This chain joins TRBV28 and TRBJ1-1; 9 bases agree with TRBD1. Trimming at V came to 6 bases and at J to 2 bases, leaving 7 bases not matched to a gene. In germline, CDR1 is MDHEN, CDR2 SYDVKM. The CDR3 runs 15 residues.

This clonotype has a handful of counts. V usage is TRBV2 and J usage is TRBJ1-1; no clear D gene. This CDR3 contains 13 residues. Germline V gene data show CDR1 as SNHLY and CDR2 as FYNNEI. The ends were cut back, 3 bases at V and 2 bases at J, with 7 bases in the middle. CDR3 bases: TGTGCCAGCAGTGACAAAGCTAACACTGAAGCTTTCTTT. It is translated as CASSDKANTEAFF.

This chain uses TRBV19 with TRBJ2-7, with D perhaps TRBD1 (6 bases). Germline CDR1 LNHDA, CDR2 SQIVND (reference sequence). Trimming stripped 5 bases from V and 2 bases from J, with 22 bases between. The CDR3 is 17 amino acids. The CDR3 loop is CASSPGLLRDRTYEQYF. The CDR3 bases are TGTGCCAGTAGTCCAGGTTTGCTCCGTGACAGGACCTACGAGCAGTACTTC. Together with reference TRBV19 and TRBJ2-7, the CDR3 gives the full variable domain: DGGITQSPKYLFRKEGQNVTLSCEQNLNHDAMYWYRQDPGQGLRLIYYSQIVNDFQKGDIAEGYSVSREKKESFPLTVTSAQKNPTAFYLCASSPGLLRDRTYEQYFGPGTRLTVT.

The V call is TRBV2, the J call TRBJ1-5, with TRBD1 matching over 8 bases. V lost 6 bases to trimming and J lost 5 bases; unmatched junction nucleotides: 9. The CDR3 consists of 15 residues. Germline loops: CDR1 SNHLY, CDR2 FYNNEI. This CDR3 reads CASRERTGLHQPQHF. The CDR3, as DNA: TGTGCCAGCAGAGAGAGGACAGGGCTCCATCAGCCCCAGCATTTT.

The chain recombines TRBV6-2 or TRBV6-3 with TRBJ1-5; D gene ambiguous. The CDR3 contains 17 residues. Between the trimmed V and J ends, which lost 6 bases and 0 bases, there was a span of 18 bases. Germline V gene lookup returns CDR1 MNHEY and CDR2 SVGEGT. The chain's CDR3 is CASSRIATVDSNQPQHF. CDR3 DNA sequence: TGTGCCAGCAGCCGAATTGCCACGGTGGATAGCAATCAGCCCCAGCATTTT.

The count of this clonotype is one. No conserved phenylalanine or tryptophan ends this CDR3, so it is likely a read error. The chain joins TRBV28 to TRBJ1-2; D is undetermined. From germline, CDR1 is MDHEN and CDR2 SYDVKM. With 2 bases removed from V and 4 bases from J, the gap between germline ends came to 11 bases. The CDR3 spans 14 residues. The CDR3 coding sequence is TGTGCCAGCAGTTTACATGGGGAGGCCTATGGCTACACCTCC. The encoded protein is CASSLHGEAYGYTS.

V gene TRBV29-1 combines with J gene TRBJ1-2; D ambiguous. V was clipped by 3 bases and J by 2 bases, with 13 bases between them. Germline CDR1 SQVTM, CDR2 ANQGSEA. The CDR3 is 14 amino acids. CDR3 loop: CSVDTGGLNYGYTF. CDR3 in DNA: TGCAGCGTTGATACTGGAGGGCTCAACTATGGCTACACCTTC.

The chain employs TRBV28 and TRBJ2-7; TRBD1 or TRBD2 may be the D gene (5 bases each). The V end was cut by 8 bases, the J end by 3 bases, with 20 bases between. This CDR3 region has 15 residues. Germline V lookup: CDR1 MDHEN, CDR2 SYDVKM. The CDR3 protein is CASGSGTLAHYEQYF. In DNA form, the CDR3 reads TGTGCCAGCGGCTCCGGGACGCTCGCCCACTACGAGCAGTACTTC.

For this clonotype: Given the absence of the conserved phenylalanine or tryptophan at the CDR3 end, a read error is likely. The chain couples TRBV7-2 to TRBJ1-2; 10 bases fit TRBD1. The V gene end was trimmed by 3 bases and the J gene end by 6 bases; junction bases not matched to a gene: 7. The CDR3 is made up of 15 amino acids. Germline V gives CDR1 SGHTA, CDR2 FQGNSA. The CDR3 region is CASSFAGTGVHGYTV. The CDR3 DNA reads TGTGCCAGCAGCTTCGCCGGGACAGGGGTGCATGGCTACACCGTC.

This rearrangement joins TRBV20-1 to TRBJ1-2, with a weak D call TRBD1 (6 bases). Deletions cut 6 bases from V and 4 bases from J, with 15 bases between. This CDR3 is 13 amino acids long. Germline values: CDR1 DFQATT, CDR2 SNEGSKA (reference sequence). The chain's CDR3 is CSAGTGRTYGYTF. The DNA for the CDR3 is TGCAGTGCCGGAACAGGGAGAACCTATGGCTACACCTTC.

The chain links TRBV3-1 to TRBJ2-2; maybe TRBD2 (8 bases). The length of the CDR3 is 18 residues. Per germline, CDR1 LGHDT and CDR2 YNNKEL (reference sequence). Trimming left V 4 bases short and J 3 bases short, with 21 bases between. CDR3 loop: CASSPTQGEREYTGELFF. CDR3 in DNA: TGTGCCAGCAGCCCCACCCAGGGGGAGCGGGAGTACACCGGGGAGCTGTTTTTT.

The rearrangement joins TRBV7-9 to TRBJ1-5; D unclear. The germline CDR1 and CDR2 sequences are SEHNR and FQNEAQ (reference sequence). The CDR3 contains 16 residues. Trimming took off 1 base at V and 3 bases at J, with 13 bases between the two ends. In DNA, the CDR3 is TGTGCCAGCAGCTTAGGGACGCAGGCCGACAATCAGCCCCAGCATTTT. Protein: CASSLGTQADNQPQHF.

The chain joins TRBV6-2 or TRBV6-3 to TRBJ2-1; the match to TRBD2 covers 9 bases. The V and J ends lost 2 bases and 5 bases, in that order; junction bases with no gene match: 10. The CDR3 runs to 17 residues. The V gene's germline CDR1 is MNHEY and CDR2 SVGEGT. The CDR3 is CASSYHSGRPMDNEQFF. Written as DNA, the CDR3 is TGTGCCAGCAGTTACCATAGCGGGAGACCTATGGACAATGAGCAGTTCTTC.

The V and J genes are TRBV6-6 and TRBJ2-3; D unclear. Per germline, CDR1 MNHNY and CDR2 SVGAGI (reference sequence). V lost 5 bases to trimming and J lost 6 bases, with 9 bases between them. The CDR3 loop spans 12 amino acids. CDR3 sequence: CASSRSLDTQYF. The CDR3 bases are TGTGCCAGCAGTCGTTCGTTGGATACGCAGTATTTT.

This clonotype was detected only a few times. This chain connects TRBV6-5 to TRBJ1-3; 7 nucleotides line up with TRBD1. V was clipped by 5 bases and J by 3 bases; unmatched bases: 10. The CDR3 spans 16 residues. Germline V gene lookup returns CDR1 MNHEY and CDR2 SVGAGI. CDR3 sequence (DNA): TGTGCCAGCAGTAGGAGGGGGCCTGAGGGTGGAAACACCATATATTTT. Translation gives CASSRRGPEGGNTIYF.

About this clonotype: With a much larger clone just one base away, this may be a read error. The CDR3 end shows no conserved phenylalanine or tryptophan, and so a read error is likely. V gene TRBV7-2 combines with J gene TRBJ1-2; D possibly corresponds to TRBD1 (6 bases). The CDR3 covers 15 residues. V was clipped by 5 bases and J by 4 bases, with 17 bases between them. Per the germline V gene, CDR1 is SGHTA and CDR2 is FQGNSA. CDR3 in amino acids: CASSPGLGGAYGYTL. The CDR3 DNA reads TGTGCCAGCAGCCCCGGCTTGGGGGGCGCCTATGGCTACACCTTA.

This clonotype was recorded a few times. The CDR3 here is CASSSGLAVDGEQFF. The CDR3 DNA is TGTGCCAGCAGCTCGGGACTAGCGGTTGATGGTGAGCAGTTCTTC. The J gene is TRBJ2-1, the V gene TRBV11-2, with 11 bases identical to TRBD2. Germline V lookup: CDR1 SGHAT, CDR2 FQNNGV. The junction had 8 bases not matched to a gene; V was cut back by 4 bases and J by 9 bases. The CDR3 is made up of 15 amino acids.

The CDR3 is CASSYGSTNEQFF. The CDR3 DNA reads TGTGCCAGCAGTTACGGTAGTACCAATGAGCAGTTCTTC. The chain carries TRBV6-8 and TRBJ2-1; no reliable D call. V lost 2 bases, J lost 6 bases, and 8 bases lay in between. Germline V gene lookup returns CDR1 MNHGY and CDR2 SAAAGT. The CDR3 contains 13 residues.

This chain connects TRBV12-3 or TRBV12-4 to TRBJ1-1; the D is unclear. The V end lost 2 bases, the J end lost 6 bases, and 7 bases lay between the germline ends. CDR3 size: 12 residues. CDR3 in amino acids: CASSLPPPEAFF. The CDR3 nucleotides are TGTGCCAGCAGTTTACCCCCCCCTGAAGCTTTCTTT.

V and J are TRBV5-5 and TRBJ1-1; D remains unclear. The germline gives CDR1 SGHKS, CDR2 YYEKEE (reference sequence). The CDR3 is made up of 15 amino acids. The V end lost 4 bases, the J end lost 4 bases, and 17 bases lay between the germline ends. The CDR3 nucleotides read TGTGCCAGCAGCGGCTTCGGGCTTGGTCCCACTGAAGCTTTCTTT. Protein sequence: CASSGFGLGPTEAFF.

V gene TRBV20-1 combines with J gene TRBJ2-1; the D gene is possibly TRBD2 (6 bases). Germline loops: CDR1 DFQATT, CDR2 SNEGSKA (reference sequence). V lost 2 bases to trimming and J lost 6 bases, with 17 bases between them. The CDR3 spans 15 residues. The DNA of the CDR3 is TGCAGTGCTAGACTTGGGGGGTTCTTTGGCAATGAGCAGTTCTTC. Protein sequence: CSARLGGFFGNEQFF.

This clonotype was seen only a few times. This chain connects TRBV6-8 to TRBJ2-7; D is possibly TRBD1 (6 bases). The CDR3 runs 15 residues. V lost 6 bases and J lost 3, with 18 bases in between. The germline gives CDR1 MNHGY, CDR2 SAAAGT. The CDR3 DNA reads as TGTGCCAGCAGGGTTACAGGGTCCGGCTTCTACGAGCAGTACTTC. Protein sequence: CASRVTGSGFYEQYF.

CDR3 DNA: TGTGCCAGCAGTTTACCCTCGAGGGAGGGCGACACTGAAGCTTTCTTT. It translates to CASSLPSREGDTEAFF. V usage is TRBV28 and J usage is TRBJ1-1, with D uncertain. V was trimmed by 2 bases and J by 3 bases, leaving 16 bases between them. The CDR3 is 16 residues long. In germline, CDR1 is MDHEN, CDR2 SYDVKM.

A few counts support this clonotype. V and J are TRBV4-1 and TRBJ1-1; D is undetermined. Germline lookup yields CDR1 MGHRA and CDR2 YSYEKL. The V and J ends lost 1 base and 1 base respectively, with 10 bases between them. The CDR3 loop spans 15 amino acids. The CDR3 bases are TGCGCCAGCAGCCAAGTTCGGCTCTCGAACACTGAAGCTTTCTTT. The encoded protein is CASSQVRLSNTEAFF.

This clonotype has only a few counts. The rearrangement joins TRBV4-2 to TRBJ2-1, with 12 bases fitting TRBD2. The germline gives CDR1 LGHNA, CDR2 YNFKEQ. The J segment lost 8 bases and the V segment lost 0 bases, leaving 17 bases of the junction unmatched. CDR3 length: 20 amino acids. CDR3 loop: CASSQDSLAGGPGDYDEQFF. CDR3 in DNA: TGTGCCAGCAGCCAAGATAGTCTAGCGGGAGGGCCGGGTGATTATGATGAGCAGTTCTTC.